This TCR beta chain came from a study of cytomegalovirus exposure and HLA in healthy donors. Germline loops: CDR1 SGHRS, CDR2 YFSETQ. The CDR3 sequence is 15 residues long. The V gene end was trimmed by 3 bases and the J gene end by 2 bases; junction bases not matched to a gene: 5. This table comes from immunoSEQ multiplex PCR, and its TCRdb copy is limited to in-frame clones, with some not included. The sample shows about 130,000 clones, roughly nine tenths of them seen only once. This receptor was taken from a woman aged 18-29 years in good health and CMV-seronegative. Sequenced sample: PBMCs. The chain joins TRBV5-1 to TRBJ2-7, with TRBD1 matching over 10 bases. In DNA, the CDR3 is TGCGCCAGCAGCTCGGGACAGGGGCTCACCTACGAGCAGTACTTC. Translated: CASSSGQGLTYEQYF.